This T cell receptor beta chain emerged from a study of early T cells in non-severe SARS-CoV-2 infection. For the study at large: Sequencing was performed on bulk RNA from unsorted whole blood, leaving chains unpaired. Study-wide results and limits: Using VDJdb, the matching emphasized anti-spike CD8 responses while missing private and CD4 specificities.

To note about this clonotype: No antigen is known for it.

cDNA molecules, individually, were tagged with unique molecular identifiers. One entry per CDR3 protein, called by TCRdb with MiXCR from the 5' RACE reads. The data hold approximately 71,000 distinct CDR3 sequences, with more than 9% observed a single time. This receptor was obtained from an adult who was a healthcare worker with PCR-confirmed SARS-CoV-2 infection or an uninfected control (not recorded which). The sample taken for sequencing was whole blood.

CDR3 amino acids: CASRRQRYEQYF. The CDR3 nucleotides read TGTGCCAGCAGACGACAGCGCTACGAGCAGTACTTC. The chain couples TRBV28 to TRBJ2-7, with TRBD1 as a possible D gene (5 bases). The CDR3 is 12 residues long. Trimming stripped 6 bases from V and 3 bases from J, with 9 bases between. Germline V gene sequence: CDR1 MDHEN, CDR2 SYDVKM.